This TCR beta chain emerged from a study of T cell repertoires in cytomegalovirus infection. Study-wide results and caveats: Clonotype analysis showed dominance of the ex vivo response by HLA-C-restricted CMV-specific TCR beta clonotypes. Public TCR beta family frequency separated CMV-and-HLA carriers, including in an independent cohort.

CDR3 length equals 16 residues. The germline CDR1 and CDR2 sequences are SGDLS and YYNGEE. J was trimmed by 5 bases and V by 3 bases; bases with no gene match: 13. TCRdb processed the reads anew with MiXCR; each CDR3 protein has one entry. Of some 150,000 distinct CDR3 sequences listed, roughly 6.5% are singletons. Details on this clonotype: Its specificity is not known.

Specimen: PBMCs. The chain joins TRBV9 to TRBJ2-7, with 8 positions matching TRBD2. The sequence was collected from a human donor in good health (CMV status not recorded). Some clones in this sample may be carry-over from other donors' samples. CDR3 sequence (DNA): TGTGCCAGCAGCGATACCGGGACTAGGACGATCCACGAGCAGTACTTC. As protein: CASSDTGTRTIHEQYF.